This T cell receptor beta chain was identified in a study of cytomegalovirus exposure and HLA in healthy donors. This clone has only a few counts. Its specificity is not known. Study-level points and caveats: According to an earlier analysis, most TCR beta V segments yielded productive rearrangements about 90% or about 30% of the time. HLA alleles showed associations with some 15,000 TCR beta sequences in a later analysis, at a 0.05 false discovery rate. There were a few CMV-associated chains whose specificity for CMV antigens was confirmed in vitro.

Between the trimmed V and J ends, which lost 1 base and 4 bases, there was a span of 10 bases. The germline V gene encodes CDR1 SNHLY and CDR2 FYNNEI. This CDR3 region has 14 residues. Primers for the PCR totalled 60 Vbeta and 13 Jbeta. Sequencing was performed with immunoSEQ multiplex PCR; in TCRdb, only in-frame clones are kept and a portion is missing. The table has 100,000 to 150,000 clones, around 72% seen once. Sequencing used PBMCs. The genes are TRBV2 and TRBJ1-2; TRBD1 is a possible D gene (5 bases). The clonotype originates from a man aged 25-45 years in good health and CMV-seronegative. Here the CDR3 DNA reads TGTGCCAGCAGTGAAGTAGTACAGGCCTATGGCTACACCTTC. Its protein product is CASSEVVQAYGYTF.